This T cell receptor beta chain was obtained from a study of T cells in Graves' hyperthyroidism and ophthalmopathy. Looked up from germline, CDR1 is MNHNS and CDR2 is SASEGT. The CDR3 runs 15 residues. V shed 5 bases and J shed 0 bases, with 13 bases lying between them. What was amplified from RNA transcripts were TCR beta CDR3 regions. First-round RT-PCR targeting the TCR CDR3 was performed with the HTBI primer set. TCRdb analysed the multiplex PCR reads with MiXCR anew, one entry per CDR3 protein. In the table there are fewer than 650,000 distinct CDR3 sequences, approximately 14% of which are singletons.

The clonotype originates from a woman in her late teens or twenties with Graves' ophthalmopathy. This sequence joins TRBV6-1 and TRBJ1-2; D unresolved. Sequencing was performed on blood. DNA of the CDR3: TGTGCCAGCAGTTCCCGTTGGGAAGCTAACTATGGCTACACCTTC. Its protein is CASSSRWEANYGYTF.